The sequence of this T cell receptor (beta chain) was determined in a study of control samples from healthy donors and cancer patients (TCRdb year 2020). With respect to this clone: Its antigen is unknown. No much larger clone exists at a distance of one base, and base qualities are not known.

Library construction relied on the immunoSEQ multiplex PCR assay. Not all clones reach the TCRdb copy of this immuneACCESS table, which keeps in-frame sequences only. Checked studies attribute under half of the gap to unresolved V genes and leave the rest unexplained. This sample is represented by more than 15,000 clones; 85% to 90% of them were singletons. The ten top clones hold over 7.5% of the sample. This receptor was identified in a woman aged 60-75 years with head and neck cancer. The specimen was PBMCs.

The DNA reads as follows: TGTGCCAGCAGTGACGGGGGGAGTATTCTGGGCTACACCTTC. This is translated as CASSDGGSILGYTF. The receptor chain draws on TRBV2 and TRBJ1-2, with a weak D call of TRBD1 (5 bases match). The CDR3 spans 14 residues, from the cysteine through the phenylalanine. Only CDR3 DNA is held: 42 bases, read in frame from base 1. V is clipped by 3 bases and J by 8 bases, and the sequence between their germline boundaries is 16 bases long. Looking up the germline V gene yields CDR1 SNHLY and CDR2 FYNNEI.